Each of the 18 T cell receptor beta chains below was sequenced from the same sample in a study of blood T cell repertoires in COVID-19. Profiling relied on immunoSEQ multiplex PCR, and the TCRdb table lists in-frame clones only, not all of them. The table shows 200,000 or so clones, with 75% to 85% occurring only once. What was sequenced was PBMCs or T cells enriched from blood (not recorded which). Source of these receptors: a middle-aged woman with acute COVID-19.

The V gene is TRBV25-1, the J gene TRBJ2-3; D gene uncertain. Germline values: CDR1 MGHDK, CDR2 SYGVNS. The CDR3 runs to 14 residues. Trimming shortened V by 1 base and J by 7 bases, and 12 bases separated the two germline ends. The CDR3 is CASSESENSNTQYF. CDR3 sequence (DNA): TGTGCCAGCAGTGAATCCGAGAATTCAAATACGCAGTATTTT.

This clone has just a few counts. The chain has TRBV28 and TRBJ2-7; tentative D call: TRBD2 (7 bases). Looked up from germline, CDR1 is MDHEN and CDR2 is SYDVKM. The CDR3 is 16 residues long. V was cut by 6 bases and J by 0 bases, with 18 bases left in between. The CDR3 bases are TGTGCCAGCAGGCCAGTGTCGGGGGGCCGCTCCTACGAGCAGTACTTC. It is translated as CASRPVSGGRSYEQYF.

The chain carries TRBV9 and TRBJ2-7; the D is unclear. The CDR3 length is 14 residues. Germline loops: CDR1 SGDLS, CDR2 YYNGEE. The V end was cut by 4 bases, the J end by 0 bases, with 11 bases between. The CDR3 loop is CASSTTVTSYEQYF. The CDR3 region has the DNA TGTGCCAGCAGCACCACAGTTACCTCCTACGAGCAGTACTTC.

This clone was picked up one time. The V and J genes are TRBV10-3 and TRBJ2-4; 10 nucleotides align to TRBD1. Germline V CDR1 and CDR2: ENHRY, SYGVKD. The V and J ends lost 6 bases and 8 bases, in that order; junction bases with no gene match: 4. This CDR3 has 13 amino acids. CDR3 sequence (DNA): TGTGCCATCAGGGGGACAGGGGATGACATTCAGTACTTC. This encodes CAIRGTGDDIQYF.

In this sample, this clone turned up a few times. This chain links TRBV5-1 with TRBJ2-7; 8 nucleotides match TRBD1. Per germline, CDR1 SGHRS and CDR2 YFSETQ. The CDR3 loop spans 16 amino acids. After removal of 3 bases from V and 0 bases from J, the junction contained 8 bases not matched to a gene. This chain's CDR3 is CASSWTGQGSSYEQYF. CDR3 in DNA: TGCGCCAGCAGCTGGACAGGACAGGGTAGCTCCTACGAGCAGTACTTC.

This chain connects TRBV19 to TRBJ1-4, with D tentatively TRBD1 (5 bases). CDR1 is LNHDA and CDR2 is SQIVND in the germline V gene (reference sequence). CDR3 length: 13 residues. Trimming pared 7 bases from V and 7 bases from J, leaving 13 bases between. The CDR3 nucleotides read TGTGCCAGTAACTTGGACACAAGTGAAAAACTGTTTTTT. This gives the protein CASNLDTSEKLFF.

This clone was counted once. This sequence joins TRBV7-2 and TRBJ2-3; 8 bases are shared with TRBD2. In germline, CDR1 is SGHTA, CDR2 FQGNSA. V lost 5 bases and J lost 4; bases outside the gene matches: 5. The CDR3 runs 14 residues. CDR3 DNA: TGTGCCAGCAGCCCAGGACTAGCCTCAGATACGCAGTATTTT. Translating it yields CASSPGLASDTQYF.

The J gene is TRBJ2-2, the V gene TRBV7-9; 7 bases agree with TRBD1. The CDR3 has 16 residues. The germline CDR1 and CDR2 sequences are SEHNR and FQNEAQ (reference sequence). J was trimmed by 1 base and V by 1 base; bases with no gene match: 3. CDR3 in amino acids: CASSLGQGWNTGELFF. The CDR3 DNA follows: TGTGCCAGCAGCTTAGGACAGGGTTGGAACACCGGGGAGCTGTTTTTT.

The CDR3 nucleotides read TGTGCCAGCAGGCAGGGTGGCACTAATGAAAAACTGTTTTTT. Amino acid sequence: CASRQGGTNEKLFF. The chain couples TRBV6-5 to TRBJ1-4; D possibly corresponds to TRBD1 (5 bases). V was pared by 6 bases and J by 2 bases, with 10 bases between. This CDR3 spans 14 amino acids. CDR1 MNHEY and CDR2 SVGAGI come from the germline V gene.

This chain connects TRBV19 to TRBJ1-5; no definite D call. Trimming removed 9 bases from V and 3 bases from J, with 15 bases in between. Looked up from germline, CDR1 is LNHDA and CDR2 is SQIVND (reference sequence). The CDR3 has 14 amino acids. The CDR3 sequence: CASMPRGFNQPQHF. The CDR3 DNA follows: TGTGCCAGCATGCCAAGAGGGTTCAATCAGCCCCAGCATTTT.

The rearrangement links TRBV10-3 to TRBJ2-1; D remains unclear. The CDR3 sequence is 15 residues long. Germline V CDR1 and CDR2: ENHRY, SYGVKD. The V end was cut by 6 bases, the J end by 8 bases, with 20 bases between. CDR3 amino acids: CAIRDTVQRNDEQFF. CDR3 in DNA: TGTGCCATCAGGGATACCGTCCAGCGTAATGATGAGCAGTTCTTC.

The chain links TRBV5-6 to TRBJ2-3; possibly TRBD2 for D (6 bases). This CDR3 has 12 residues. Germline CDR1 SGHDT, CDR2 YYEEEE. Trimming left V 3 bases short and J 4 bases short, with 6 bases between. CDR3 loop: CASSWGADTQYF. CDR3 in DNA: TGTGCCAGCAGCTGGGGGGCAGATACGCAGTATTTT.

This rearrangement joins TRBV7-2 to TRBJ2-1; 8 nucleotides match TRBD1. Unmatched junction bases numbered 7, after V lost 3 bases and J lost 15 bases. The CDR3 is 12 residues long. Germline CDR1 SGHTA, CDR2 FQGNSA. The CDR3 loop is CASSLGRTGRFF. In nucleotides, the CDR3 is TGTGCCAGCAGCTTGGGGAGGACAGGGAGGTTCTTC.

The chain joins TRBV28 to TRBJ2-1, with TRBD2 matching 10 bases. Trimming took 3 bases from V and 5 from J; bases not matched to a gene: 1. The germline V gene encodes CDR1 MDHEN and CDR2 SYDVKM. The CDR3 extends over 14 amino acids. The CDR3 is CASSFSGRDNEQFF. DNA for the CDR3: TGTGCCAGCAGTTTCAGCGGGAGGGACAATGAGCAGTTCTTC.

The CDR3 is CASSLLTGGGYGYTF. The CDR3 DNA is TGTGCCAGCAGCCTCCTGACAGGGGGCGGCTATGGCTACACCTTC. The chain couples TRBV3-1 (or the pseudogene TRBV3-2) to TRBJ1-2; 10 nucleotides line up with TRBD1. The CDR3 runs 15 residues. CDR1 LGHDT and CDR2 YNNKEL come from the germline V gene (reference sequence). V was clipped by 4 bases and J by 4 bases; unmatched bases: 6.

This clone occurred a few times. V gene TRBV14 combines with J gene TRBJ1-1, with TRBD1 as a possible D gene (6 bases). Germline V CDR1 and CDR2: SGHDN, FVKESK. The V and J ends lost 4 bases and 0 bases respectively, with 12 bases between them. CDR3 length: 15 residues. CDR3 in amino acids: CASSPRGTMNTEAFF. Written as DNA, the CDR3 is TGTGCCAGCAGCCCTAGGGGGACCATGAACACTGAAGCTTTCTTT.

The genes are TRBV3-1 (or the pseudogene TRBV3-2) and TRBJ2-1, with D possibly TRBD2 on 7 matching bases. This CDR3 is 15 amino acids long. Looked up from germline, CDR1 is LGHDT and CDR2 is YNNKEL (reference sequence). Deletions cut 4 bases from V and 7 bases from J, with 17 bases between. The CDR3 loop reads CASSPSGGWRNEQFF. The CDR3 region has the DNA TGTGCCAGCAGCCCGTCGGGGGGCTGGAGGAATGAGCAGTTCTTC.

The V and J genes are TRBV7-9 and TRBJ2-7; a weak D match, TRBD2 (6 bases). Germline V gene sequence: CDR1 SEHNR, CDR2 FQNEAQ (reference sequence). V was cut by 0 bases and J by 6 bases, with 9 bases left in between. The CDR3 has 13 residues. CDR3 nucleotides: TGTGCCAGCAGCTTAGCGGGGGGTAGCGAGCAGTACTTC. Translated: CASSLAGGSEQYF.